This T cell receptor beta chain comes out of a study of shared clonotypes between healthy human individuals. About the research overall: Donor composition was two women and a few men, aged 18 to 49. Study results and caveats: Rarefaction demonstrated incomplete sorted-subset sequencing despite large depth. Estimated richness was generally greater in naive than memory subsets.

Naive CD8 cells were CD45RO-negative, positively selected for CCR7, excluding terminally differentiated effector memory CD45RA+ cells. As for this clone: Its antigen is still unknown.

The CDR3 is made up of 13 amino acids. Trimming removed 4 bases from V and 6 bases from J, with 14 bases in between. Per the germline V gene, CDR1 is SQVTM and CDR2 is ANQGSEA. Method: immunoSEQ multiplex PCR; TCRdb's copy keeps in-frame clones and lacks some. The data contain about 2 million clones, approximately 94% of them singletons. The sequence was obtained from a man younger than 35 in good health. Sequenced input: naive CD8+ T cells sorted from blood. The rearrangement joins TRBV29-1 to TRBJ2-3; D possibly matches TRBD1 or TRBD2 (6 bases each). As DNA, the CDR3 is TGCAGCGTTGTGGCCGGGGGCCTGGATACGCAGTATTTT. Translating gives CSVVAGGLDTQYF.